The entry below describes one TCR beta chain. Its antigen target is currently unknown. Within one base of it there is no much larger clone, and no base qualities were kept. The method was UMI-ligation and nested PCR. Using T4 RNA ligase 1, a single-stranded oligonucleotide bearing the Illumina SP2 sequence plus a UMI was ligated onto the 3' end of the cDNA. PCR1 was run for 4 cycles (98 degrees C for 15 s, 69 degrees C for 30 s, 72 degrees C for 40 s), and an equimolar mix of RC1.1 and RC1.2, covering TRBC1 and TRBC2, was used as the beta primer. Starting at PCR2, the TCR alpha and beta chains were handled separately, and sample indices and Illumina adaptors were added. The UMI, placed after an 8-base spacer, consisted of 12 random nucleotides arranged as two hexamers with a spacer between them. Libraries were sequenced on an Illumina MiSeq with v2 2x251 paired-end chemistry, typically about a dozen samples per run. To boost diversity, each sequencing library was supplemented with PhiX DNA at about 5-8%. On the study's bioinformatics: Raw reads were converted to FASTQ with bcl2fastq and demultiplexed by dual indices using Demultiplexor. V and J genes were assigned by Decombinator through tag matching that permitted a single base-pair mismatch. Collapsinator used UMIs to correct both sequencing errors and frequency errors arising from PCR heterogeneity. CDR3Translator turned Decombinator identifiers into nucleotide sequence, translated that sequence into amino acids, and pulled out the CDR3 based on C- and N-terminal motifs. Each distinct KT2 TCR was counted as one cluster of KT2 sequences that shared a single unique molecular identifier. TCRdb itself trimmed the public reads at Q25 with fastp, ran MiXCR and retained productive beta chains. Every CDR3 protein is listed once, alongside the most common genes and DNA of its rows. Here the V and J calls rest on TCRdb's processing, not on the authors' analysis. The sample data list roughly 51,000 distinct CDR3 sequences, and about 12% of these were observed just once. The ten largest clonotypes hold around a tenth of the sample.

This record comes from a study of quantifying T cell responses using KT2 cells (dated by TCRdb to 2017 to 2019). Some background on the complete study: RNA was DNase-treated and reverse transcribed with TCR alpha and beta constant-region primers, mostly using SuperScript III. Under optimum conditions, the T4 ligation step was estimated to exceed 9% efficiency. To prevent over-amplification, PCR2 was performed as a SYBR Green qPCR and halted at a predetermined fluorescence threshold.

Known numbers of KT2, a T cell clone whose TCR had been sequenced previously, were spiked into unfractionated PBMC to test the sensitivity and accuracy of the pipeline. KT2 cells were mixed with a fixed number of PBMC to create a range of KT2-to-PBMC ratios. For CDR1 and CDR2, the germline V gene (reference sequence) lists LNHNV and YYDKDF. The junction shows trimming of 1 base on V and 5 bases on J, plus 11 bases between the germline ends. The CDR3, from cysteine to phenylalanine, totals 15 residues. Just the 45-base CDR3 DNA is kept, in frame starting at base 1. Broader findings and caveats from the paper: No side-by-side comparison between this pipeline and other TCR sequencing techniques was included in the study. KT2 sequences were still detected at the lowest spike-in tested, roughly one KT2 cell per 100,000 PBMC. Detection of KT2 sequences showed saturation at very high KT2 spike-in numbers. Over several orders of magnitude, the number of KT2 alpha and beta sequences rose linearly with the number of KT2 cells put in.

The sample consisted of PBMCs spiked with cells of the T cell clone KT2. The chain joins TRBV15 to TRBJ2-2; the D gene assignment is ambiguous. This TCR was sampled from a human donor. The DNA sequence is TGTGCCACCAGCAGAGGAACCCTAGGGACCGGGGAGCTGTTTTTT. Its protein reads: CATSRGTLGTGELFF.